This paragraph covers one TCR beta chain sequence. This entry is derived from a study of blood T cell repertoires in COVID-19. Turning to the study itself: Samples taken during acute and convalescent COVID-19 were collected in the United States, Italy and Spain.

Residents of about two dozen US areas, aged about 18 to 95 years, made up the participants. In germline, CDR1 is LGHDT, CDR2 YNNKEL (reference sequence). The ends lost 4 bases at V and 9 bases at J; junction bases unmatched: 8. CDR3 length: 15 amino acids. Some clones are missing from TCRdb's copy, which holds only in-frame ones; the method was immunoSEQ multiplex PCR. Of a few hundred thousand clones detected, 85% to 90% appear once; the ten largest clones hold roughly a tenth. Sequenced sample: PBMCs or T cells enriched from blood (not recorded which). This sequence joins TRBV3-1 (or the pseudogene TRBV3-2) and TRBJ1-6; TRBD1 aligns across 8 bases. This clonotype was sampled from a woman aged 50 to 60 who had recovered from COVID-19. The CDR3 protein is CASSPTTGVRSPLHF. The CDR3 DNA reads TGTGCCAGCAGCCCAACGACAGGGGTTCGTTCACCCCTCCACTTT.